These 6 T cell receptor beta chains were all obtained from the same sample, sequenced in a study of T-cell reconstitution after alpha-beta-depleted transplantation in children. Molecular barcoding with unique molecular identifiers was used for the TCRbeta library. TCRdb independently ran MiXCR on the PCR reads; one entry per CDR3 protein. The sample lists 450,000 to 600,000 distinct CDR3 sequences, roughly 13% occurring once. Here the sequenced sample was PBMCs, mostly from graft donor cells, taken 360 days after TCRalphabeta/CD19-depleted stem cell transplant. The receptors shown here come from a male patient aged 10 to 17 who had a stem cell transplant for acute myeloid leukemia, so the T cells may come from the graft donor.

The genes are TRBV7-2 and TRBJ2-7, with TRBD2 identical over 11 bases. Trimming cost V 3 bases and J 3 bases; bases outside gene matches: 10. The CDR3 is 17 amino acids. Per germline, CDR1 SGHTA and CDR2 FQGNSA. The CDR3 region is CASSFGTSGAGGYEQYF. CDR3 bases: TGTGCCAGCAGCTTTGGGACTAGCGGAGCAGGGGGCTACGAGCAGTACTTC. Based on the CDR3 plus reference TRBV7-2 and TRBJ2-7, the full variable domain is GAGVSQSPSNKVTEKGKDVELRCDPISGHTALYWYRQSLGQGLEFLIYFQGNSAPDKSGLPSDRFSAERTGGSVSTLTIQRTQQEDSAVYLCASSFGTSGAGGYEQYFGPGTRLTVT.

The V and J genes are TRBV29-1 and TRBJ2-1; tentative D call: TRBD1 (6 bases). The ends were cut back, 6 bases at V and 3 bases at J, with 9 bases in the middle. The length of the CDR3 is 12 residues. Germline CDR1 is SQVTM and CDR2 is ANQGSEA. The CDR3 DNA follows: TGCAGCGTACAGGACAGCTACAATGAGCAGTTCTTC. Translated: CSVQDSYNEQFF.

This chain uses TRBV7-9 with TRBJ2-1; 11 bases match TRBD1. V lost 4 bases, J lost 8 bases, and 7 bases stayed unmatched. There are 15 residues in the CDR3. Germline lookup yields CDR1 SEHNR and CDR2 FQNEAQ (reference sequence). CDR3 loop: CASSSRDRGSDEQFF. CDR3 sequence (DNA): TGTGCCAGCAGCTCGAGGGACAGGGGGTCTGATGAGCAGTTCTTC.

At least ten counts were recorded for this clonotype. The chain carries TRBV5-6 and TRBJ1-3, with no clear D. V gave up 4 bases and J gave up 0 bases, with 11 bases separating them. The CDR3 runs 15 residues. Germline V lookup: CDR1 SGHDT, CDR2 YYEEEE. This CDR3 is CASSTTDFSGNTIYF. CDR3 coding DNA: TGTGCCAGCAGCACCACAGATTTCTCTGGAAACACCATATATTTT.

The table lists this clonotype with many counts. The chain uses TRBV29-1 and TRBJ2-7; 7 bases are shared with TRBD1. V lost 5 bases to trimming and J lost 5 bases; unmatched junction nucleotides: 3. From germline, CDR1 is SQVTM and CDR2 ANQGSEA. CDR3 size: 11 residues. Here the CDR3 DNA reads TGCAGCGTTCTAGGGGGCCACGAGCAGTACTTC. As protein: CSVLGGHEQYF.

The chain carries TRBV2 and TRBJ2-1; D is uncertain. This CDR3 has 11 amino acids. V was shortened by 7 bases and J by 7 bases, with 8 bases between the two germline ends. Germline assignment: CDR1 SNHLY and CDR2 FYNNEI. CDR3: CASNRANEQFF. CDR3 bases: TGTGCCAGCAATCGAGCGAATGAGCAGTTCTTC.